This T cell receptor beta chain came from a study of shared clonotypes between healthy human individuals. The CDR3 contains 12 residues. Between the trimmed V and J ends, which lost 6 bases and 4 bases, there was a span of 12 bases. Germline assignment: CDR1 SQVTM and CDR2 ANQGSEA. The protocol was immunoSEQ multiplex PCR, while the TCRdb copy is restricted to in-frame clones and leaves out a portion. The profile shows 1.4 million to 1.5 million clones, roughly 97% of them singletons. The J gene is TRBJ1-1, the V gene TRBV29-1; no firm D call. This TCR derives from a man aged 25-45 years in good health. The specimen was naive CD4+ T cells sorted from blood. Subset denoted: CD45RA+ positively selected. The CDR3 nucleotides are TGCAGCGTCGGTCCCAGGACCACTGAAGCTTTCTTT. Translated, it gives CSVGPRTTEAFF.